This is a list of T cell receptor beta chains from one sample in a study of blood T cell repertoires in COVID-19. Sequenced by immunoSEQ multiplex PCR; TCRdb stores in-frame clones only, minus some. Of about 81,000 clones in the sample, 91% were seen once. Sequenced: peripheral blood. The receptors were sampled from a woman between 50 and 59 years old in a cohort sampled during active COVID-19. CDR3s include the opening cysteine and the closing phenylalanine or tryptophan.

>TRBJ1-3|TRBV2
CASSPQGSGNTIYF
>TRBJ2-7|TRBV6-1
CASSEAGANEQYF
>TRBJ1-1|TRBV6-5
CASSLPGQINTEAFF
>TRBJ1-6|TRBV4-1
CASSQDQVTSKNSPLHF
>TRBJ2-2|TRBV28
CASSFGGTNTGELFF
>TRBJ1-2|TRBV12-3/TRBV12-4
CASRKSGGYGYTF
>TRBJ2-1|TRBV4-1
CASSQLGLAGNEQFF
>TRBJ1-3|TRBV21-1
CASSKGTNGSTIYF
>TRBJ2-5|TRBV30
CAWSVLSQETQYF
>TRBJ1-6|TRBV5-1
CASSFDIGQGGSPLHF
>TRBJ2-5|TRBV19
CASSSDRGQETQYF
>TRBJ2-1|TRBV25-1
CASSDWDRGNEQFF
>TRBJ2-7|TRBV19
CASSIAGGPVYEQYF
>TRBJ2-1|TRBV4-2
CASSQGTSGSSYNEQFF
>TRBJ2-1|TRBV18
CASSPGLHGDEQFF
>TRBJ2-1|TRBV4-1
CASSQDRTSGTAYNEQFF
>TRBJ1-1|TRBV10-3
CATGGGLARSGTEAFF
>TRBJ2-7|TRBV19
CASTINARGGEQYF
>TRBJ2-3|TRBV7-3
CASSSRLAGYTDTQYF
>TRBJ2-5|TRBV5-1
CASSLYDNQETQYF
>TRBJ1-1|TRBV6-6
CASTFDRGDTEAFF
>TRBJ2-1|TRBV9
CASSPRVSGGEQFF